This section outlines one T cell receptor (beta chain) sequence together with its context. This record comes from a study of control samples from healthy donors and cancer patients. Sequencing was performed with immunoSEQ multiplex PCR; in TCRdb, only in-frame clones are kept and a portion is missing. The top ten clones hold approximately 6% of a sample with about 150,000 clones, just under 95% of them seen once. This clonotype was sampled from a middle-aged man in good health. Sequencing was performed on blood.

This chain's CDR3 is CASSSRRDSGANVLTF. DNA of the CDR3: TGTGCCAGTAGTTCGCGCAGGGACTCTGGGGCCAACGTCCTGACTTTC. The chain is built from TRBV19 and TRBJ2-6, with TRBD1 as a possible D gene (5 bases). The CDR3 runs to 16 residues. Germline CDR1 and CDR2: LNHDA and SQIVND (reference sequence). The V end was cut by 5 bases, the J end by 0 bases, with 11 bases between.